This TCR beta chain was recorded in a study of glioma-infiltrating T cells after dendritic cell vaccination. Study at large: Samples are from glioblastoma patients in Phase I and II dendritic cell vaccine trials.

The time point here: after dendritic cell vaccination, including at tumor progression/relapse. Fresh-frozen tumor tissue and more than two years of survival data were available for all. Trimming removed 0 bases from V and 4 bases from J, with 10 bases in between. Germline V gene data show CDR1 as SGHRS and CDR2 as YFSETQ. The CDR3 is 14 amino acids. Repertoires were generated with immunoSEQ multiplex PCR, while TCRdb's copy carries only in-frame clones and drops some. This sample has approximately 93,000 clones; approximately 81% occur once, and the top ten carry more than 8%. The sample was blood, taken after dendritic cell vaccination. The chain carries TRBV5-1 and TRBJ1-1, with D perhaps TRBD1 (6 bases). This clonotype was sampled from a human donor with glioblastoma. DNA for the CDR3: TGCGCCAGCAGCTTGGGTGAAGGGGGCACTGAAGCTTTCTTT. It specifies CASSLGEGGTEAFF.